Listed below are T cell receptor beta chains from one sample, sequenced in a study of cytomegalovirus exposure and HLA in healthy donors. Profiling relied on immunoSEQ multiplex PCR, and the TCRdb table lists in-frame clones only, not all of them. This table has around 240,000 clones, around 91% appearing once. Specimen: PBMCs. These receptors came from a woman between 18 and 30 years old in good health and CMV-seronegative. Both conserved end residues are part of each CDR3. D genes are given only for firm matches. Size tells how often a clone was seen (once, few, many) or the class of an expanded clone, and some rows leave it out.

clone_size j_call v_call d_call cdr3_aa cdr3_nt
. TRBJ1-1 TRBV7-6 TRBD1 CASSLGWTGTEAFF TGTGCCAGCAGCTTAGGGTGGACAGGAACTGAAGCTTTCTTT
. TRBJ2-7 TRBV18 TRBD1 CASSPPVGTGIYEQYF TGTGCCAGCTCACCACCGGTCGGGACAGGGATCTACGAGCAGTACTTC
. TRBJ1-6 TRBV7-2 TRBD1 CASSLGRVVGGGGSPLHF TGTGCCAGCAGCTTAGGAAGAGTCGTAGGGGGCGGCGGTTCACCCCTCCACTTT
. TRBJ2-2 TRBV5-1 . CASSLGGSNTGELFF TGCGCCAGCAGCTTGGGAGGTTCGAACACCGGGGAGCTGTTTTTT
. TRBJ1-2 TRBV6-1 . CASSSTGWGGYGYTF TGTGCCAGCAGCTCCACTGGGTGGGGGGGCTATGGCTACACCTTC
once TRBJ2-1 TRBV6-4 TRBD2 CASSGDGRMVF TGTGCCAGCAGTGGAGACGGGAGGATGGTCTTC
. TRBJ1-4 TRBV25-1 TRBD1 CASSEATGILEKLFF TGTGCCAGCAGTGAAGCGACAGGGATCCTTGAAAAACTGTTTTTT
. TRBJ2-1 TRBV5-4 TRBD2 CASSFAQRGNNNEQFF TGTGCCAGCAGCTTTGCCCAGCGGGGGAATAACAATGAGCAGTTCTTC
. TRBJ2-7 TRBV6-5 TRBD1 CASSPLPDRAPYF TGTGCCAGCAGTCCCCTACCGGACAGGGCTCCGTACTTC
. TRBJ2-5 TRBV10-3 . CAIRGLEQETQYF TGTGCCATCAGGGGGCTAGAGCAAGAGACCCAGTACTTC
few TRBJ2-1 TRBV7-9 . CASSLETSDNEQFF TGTGCCAGCAGCTTAGAGACTAGTGACAATGAGCAGTTCTTC
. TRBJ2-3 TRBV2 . CATQGATDTQYF TGTGCCACCCAAGGGGCCACAGATACGCAGTATTTT
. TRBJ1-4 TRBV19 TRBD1 CASGDRVNEKLFF TGTGCCAGTGGGGACAGGGTAAATGAAAAACTGTTTTTT
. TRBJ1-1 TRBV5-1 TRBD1 CASSLGTGMNTEAFF TGCGCCAGCAGCTTGGGGACAGGGATGAACACTGAAGCTTTCTTT
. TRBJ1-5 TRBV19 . CASSRTRDTNQPQHF TGTGCCAGTAGCCGAACCCGGGACACCAATCAGCCCCAGCATTTT
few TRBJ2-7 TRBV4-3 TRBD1 CASSQGIGTGHYEQYF TGCGCCAGCAGCCAGGGGATAGGGACAGGGCACTACGAGCAGTACTTC
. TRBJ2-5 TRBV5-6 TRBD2 CASSSTSTRETQYF TGTGCCAGCAGTTCGACTAGCACACGGGAGACCCAGTACTTC
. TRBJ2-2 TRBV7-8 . CASSLRLMTNTGELFF TGTGCCAGCAGCTTAAGACTGATGACGAACACCGGGGAGCTGTTTTTT
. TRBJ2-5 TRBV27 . CASSLGGWETQYF TGTGCCAGCAGTTTAGGGGGCTGGGAGACCCAGTACTTC
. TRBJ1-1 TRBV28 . CASSLRSTLNTEAFF TGTGCCAGCAGTTTGAGGTCCACTTTGAACACTGAAGCTTTCTTT
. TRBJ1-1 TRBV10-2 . CASSEQLWSTEAFF TGCGCCAGCAGTGAGCAACTCTGGAGCACTGAAGCTTTCTTT
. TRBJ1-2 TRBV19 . CASTPPREPYGYTF TGTGCCAGTACTCCCCCGCGGGAACCCTATGGCTACACCTTC
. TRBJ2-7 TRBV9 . CASSVDGAPADEQYF TGTGCCAGCAGCGTAGACGGAGCCCCCGCCGACGAGCAGTACTTC
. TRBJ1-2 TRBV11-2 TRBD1 CASSPPGTGADGYTF TGTGCCAGCAGCCCACCCGGGACAGGGGCAGATGGCTACACCTTC